The 20 T cell receptor beta chains reported below all come from one sample, sequenced in a study of beta chain features in type 1 diabetes. The study reverse transcribed the entire isolated RNA, so it sequenced expressed TCRB transcripts. Some clones are missing from TCRdb's copy, which holds only in-frame ones; the method was immunoSEQ multiplex PCR. Of about 410,000 clones in the sample, around 13% were seen once. Input material: naive CD4+ T cells from blood. The receptors were sampled from a man in his thirties or forties in good health.

The V call is TRBV29-1, the J call TRBJ1-2, with D uncertain. CDR3 length equals 11 residues. The germline V gene has CDR1 SQVTM and CDR2 ANQGSEA. Trimming shortened V by 3 bases and J by 7 bases, and 9 bases separated the two germline ends. The CDR3 DNA reads as TGCAGCGTTGATGGTAGGCCTGGCTACACCTTC. This encodes CSVDGRPGYTF.

This chain joins TRBV30 and TRBJ2-5, with D perhaps being TRBD1 or TRBD2 (5 bases each). Germline lookup yields CDR1 GTSNPN and CDR2 SVGIG (reference sequence). CDR3 length: 14 amino acids. V was cut by 2 bases and J by 4 bases, with 14 bases left in between. CDR3 nucleotides: TGTGCCTGGAGTCAGGGTGGAGGCGCAGAGACCCAGTACTTC. Protein product: CAWSQGGGAETQYF.

This rearrangement joins TRBV5-4 to TRBJ2-3, with no clear D. V dropped 4 bases and J dropped 3 bases, with 15 bases sitting between them. CDR1 is SGHNT and CDR2 is YYREEE in the germline V gene (reference sequence). There are 15 residues in the CDR3. The CDR3 region is CASSGVGTKTDTQYF. Written as DNA, the CDR3 is TGTGCCAGCAGCGGTGTAGGAACGAAGACAGATACGCAGTATTTT.

This clone has more than one count but fewer than ten. The rearrangement links TRBV25-1 to TRBJ2-7; 10 bases are shared with TRBD1. In germline, CDR1 is MGHDK, CDR2 SYGVNS. Trimming removed 6 bases from V and 3 bases from J; junction bases left unmatched: 14. This CDR3 comprises 17 residues. The CDR3, as DNA: TGTGCCAGCAGAAAACGTCCGGGACAGGGGACCGACTACGAGCAGTACGTC. Protein sequence: CASRKRPGQGTDYEQYV.

In its sample, this clone was seen a few times. The rearrangement uses TRBV30 and TRBJ2-1, with 10 bases matching TRBD2. The V gene's germline CDR1 is GTSNPN and CDR2 SVGIG (reference sequence). Trimming at V came to 4 bases and at J to 7 bases, leaving 4 bases not matched to a gene. The CDR3 loop spans 13 amino acids. The CDR3 is CAWNPGLANEQFF. The CDR3 DNA reads as TGTGCCTGGAATCCGGGACTAGCGAATGAGCAGTTCTTC.

The chain uses TRBV6-6 and TRBJ2-1; 9 bases are shared with TRBD1. Looked up from germline, CDR1 is MNHNY and CDR2 is SVGAGI (reference sequence). After removal of 8 bases from V and 7 bases from J, the junction contained 6 bases not matched to a gene. CDR3 length: 13 residues. The CDR3 loop is CASGGTGLNEQFF. The CDR3, as DNA: TGTGCCAGCGGCGGGACAGGGTTGAATGAGCAGTTCTTC.

The chain links TRBV5-1 to TRBJ2-1; 7 bases are shared with TRBD2. With V trimmed by 4 bases and J by 8 bases, 15 bases remained unmatched. The CDR3 contains 16 residues. CDR1 and CDR2 from the germline V gene are SGHRS and YFSETQ. The CDR3, as DNA: TGCGCCAGCAGCCACAGGCGCGGGGAGGGCCGACATGAGCAGTTCTTC. It is translated as CASSHRRGEGRHEQFF.

This clone was counted between two and nine times. This chain joins TRBV15 and TRBJ1-1; D is ambiguous. This CDR3 is 13 amino acids long. V lost 1 base and J lost 7, with 10 bases in between. Germline V gives CDR1 LNHNV, CDR2 YYDKDF (reference sequence). For the CDR3, the DNA is TGTGCCACCAGCAGAGCGATTGGCGGTGAAGCTTTCTTT. It is translated as CATSRAIGGEAFF.

The chain employs TRBV30 and TRBJ1-4; D remains unclear. Germline assignment: CDR1 GTSNPN and CDR2 SVGIG (reference sequence). The CDR3 has 14 amino acids. The ends were cut back, 3 bases at V and 6 bases at J, with 14 bases in the middle. In DNA, the CDR3 is TGTGCCTGGAGCCAGTTGAGGGCAGATGAAAAACTGTTTTTT. This translates into CAWSQLRADEKLFF.

This clone showed up just a few times. The rearrangement joins TRBV5-4 to TRBJ2-1, with a possible D match to TRBD2 (6 bases). Trimming pared 4 bases from V and 8 bases from J, leaving 19 bases between. CDR3 length equals 15 residues. CDR1 is SGHNT, CDR2 YYREEE, per germline (reference sequence). As DNA, the CDR3 is TGTGCCAGCAGCGCCGGGACTTCCACCGTTGATGAGCAGTTCTTC. This encodes CASSAGTSTVDEQFF. The full variable domain, with the rest looked up from reference TRBV5-4 and TRBJ2-1, is ETGVTQSPTHLIKTRGQQVTLRCSSQSGHNTVSWYQQALGQGPQFIFQYYREEENGRGNFPPRFSGLQFPNYSSELNVNALELDDSALYLCASSAGTSTVDEQFFGPGTRLTVL.

The chain uses TRBV5-1 and TRBJ2-1; TRBD1 agrees at 7 bases. V shed 2 bases and J 3 bases; nucleotides not matched to a gene: 8. The CDR3 runs 16 residues. Germline V gene sequence: CDR1 SGHRS, CDR2 YFSETQ. The CDR3 region is CASSLIGQEFYNEQFF. The CDR3 coding sequence is TGCGCCAGCAGCTTAATTGGACAGGAGTTCTACAATGAGCAGTTCTTC.

This clone has only a few counts. The chain has TRBV5-4 and TRBJ2-1, with 8 bases identical to TRBD1. Trimming took 1 base from V and 10 from J; bases not matched to a gene: 10. The CDR3 consists of 15 residues. Per the germline V gene, CDR1 is SGHNT and CDR2 is YYREEE (reference sequence). CDR3 DNA: TGTGCCAGCAGCTTGCGGACAGGGAACCTCGGGGAGCAGTTCTTC. As protein: CASSLRTGNLGEQFF.

The chain employs TRBV5-1 and TRBJ2-1; the match to TRBD1 covers 8 bases. Germline V gene sequence: CDR1 SGHRS, CDR2 YFSETQ. This CDR3 comprises 15 residues. The V gene end was trimmed by 0 bases and the J gene end by 7 bases; junction bases not matched to a gene: 6. The CDR3 DNA reads as TGCGCCAGCAGCTTGGGACAGGGGATTGGTAATGAGCAGTTCTTC. Translating gives CASSLGQGIGNEQFF.

This clone has a handful of counts. The chain joins TRBV5-1 to TRBJ2-5; the D gene is possibly TRBD1 (6 bases). V lost 3 bases, J lost 3 bases, and 12 bases lay in between. Germline values: CDR1 SGHRS, CDR2 YFSETQ. There are 14 residues in the CDR3. The CDR3, as DNA: TGCGCCAGCAGCTCTGACAGGCCCGAAGAGACCCAGTACTTC. It translates to CASSSDRPEETQYF. Filled out from reference TRBV5-1 and TRBJ2-5, the complete variable domain reads KAGVTQTPRYLIKTRGQQVTLSCSPISGHRSVSWYQQTPGQGLQFLFEYFSETQRNKGNFPGRFSGRQFSNSRSEMNVSTLELGDSALYLCASSSDRPEETQYFGPGTRLLVL.

This clone was observed a handful of times. J is TRBJ2-5 and V is TRBV14; 8 positions match TRBD2. J gave up 4 bases and V 3 bases, and 10 bases lay outside the gene matches. The V gene's germline CDR1 is SGHDN and CDR2 FVKESK. The CDR3 loop spans 16 amino acids. The CDR3 DNA follows: TGTGCCAGCAGCCAGCTAGCGGGCCGAGGTAGAGAGACCCAGTACTTC. Protein sequence: CASSQLAGRGRETQYF.

Remarks on this clone: The identical CDR3 is also encoded by other nucleotide sequences in the sample. This chain connects TRBV20-1 to TRBJ2-1, with unresolved D. The V and J ends lost 0 bases and 9 bases respectively, with 6 bases between them. The CDR3 loop spans 11 amino acids. Germline V CDR1 and CDR2: DFQATT, SNEGSKA (reference sequence). CDR3 nucleotides: TGCAGTGCTAGAGACGGCGGTGAGCAGTTCTTC. Translation: CSARDGGEQFF.

There are a few counts of this clone. The rearrangement joins TRBV7-2 to TRBJ1-6; D is undetermined. Germline lookup yields CDR1 SGHTA and CDR2 FQGNSA. V dropped 1 base and J dropped 8 bases, with 12 bases sitting between them. The CDR3 spans 15 residues. The CDR3 sequence: CASSLVGLKHSPLHF. DNA for the CDR3: TGTGCCAGCAGCTTAGTAGGGCTGAAACATTCACCCCTCCACTTT.

The chain uses TRBV7-8 and TRBJ2-3, with unresolved D. Per germline, CDR1 SGHVS and CDR2 FQNEAQ. This CDR3 region has 16 residues. V was shortened by 2 bases and J by 2 bases, with 14 bases between the two germline ends. CDR3 bases: TGTGCCAGCAGCTTAAGGGCTCTTTTTCTCACAGATACGCAGTATTTT. The encoded protein is CASSLRALFLTDTQYF.

The rearrangement uses TRBV7-2 and TRBJ2-1; 12 bases match TRBD2. The J segment lost 9 bases and the V segment lost 0 bases, leaving 12 bases of the junction unmatched. Germline-derived CDR1 and CDR2 are SGHTA and FQGNSA. CDR3 length equals 18 residues. This CDR3 is CASSLAGLGLAGYTEQFF. The CDR3 DNA reads as TGTGCCAGCAGCTTAGCCGGCCTAGGACTAGCGGGGTATACTGAGCAGTTCTTC.

This clone has more than one count but fewer than ten. This sequence joins TRBV4-2 and TRBJ2-2; D remains ambiguous. Germline loops: CDR1 LGHNA, CDR2 YNFKEQ. V dropped 3 bases and J dropped 0 bases, with 8 bases sitting between them. The CDR3 is 15 amino acids. Here the CDR3 reads CASSQRQTNTGELFF. CDR3 DNA: TGTGCCAGCAGCCAGAGGCAGACGAACACCGGGGAGCTGTTTTTT.